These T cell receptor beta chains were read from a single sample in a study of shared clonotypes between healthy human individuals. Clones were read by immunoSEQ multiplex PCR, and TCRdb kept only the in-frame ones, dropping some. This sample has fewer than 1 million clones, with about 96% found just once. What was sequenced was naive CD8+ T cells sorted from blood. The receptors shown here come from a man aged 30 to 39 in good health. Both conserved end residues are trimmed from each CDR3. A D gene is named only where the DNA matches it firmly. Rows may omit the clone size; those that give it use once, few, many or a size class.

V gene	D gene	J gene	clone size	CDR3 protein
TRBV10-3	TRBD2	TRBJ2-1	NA	AISTGLAGVNNEQF
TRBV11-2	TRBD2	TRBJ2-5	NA	ASSLEGLAGVGETQY
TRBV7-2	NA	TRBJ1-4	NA	ASSSPGEDSEKLF
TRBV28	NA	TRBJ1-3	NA	ATGRSSGNTIY
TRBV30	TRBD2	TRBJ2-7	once	AWSVTSGNEQY
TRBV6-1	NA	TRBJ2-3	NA	ASSPPGEDTQY
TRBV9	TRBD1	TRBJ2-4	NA	ASSPRTGYPRNIQY
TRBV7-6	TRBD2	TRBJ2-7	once	ASSPRTSGYYEQY
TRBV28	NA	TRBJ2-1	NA	ASSLGNGGDEQF
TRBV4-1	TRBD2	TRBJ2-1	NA	ASSQRLAGYEQF
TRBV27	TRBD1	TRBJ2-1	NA	ASSLGTAYNEQF
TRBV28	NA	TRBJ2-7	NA	ASPRLFGISYEQY
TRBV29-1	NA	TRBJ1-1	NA	SVDAGLNTEAF
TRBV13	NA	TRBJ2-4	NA	ASSLGLAKNIQY
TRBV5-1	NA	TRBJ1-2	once	ASSLRGLNYGYT
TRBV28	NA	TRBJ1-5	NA	ASSFNRRHQPQH
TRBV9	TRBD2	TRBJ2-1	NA	ASSVVHSGLAASYNEQF
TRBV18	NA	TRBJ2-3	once	ASSLTSTDTQY
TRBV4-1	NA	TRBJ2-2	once	ASSQLIGTNTGELF